A selection of T cell receptor beta chains follows, all from one sample in a study of identical twins. Via MiXCR, TCRdb re-called the 5' RACE reads, giving one row per CDR3 protein. The sample holds over 600,000 distinct CDR3 sequences, 21% seen once. The sample also formed part of further work on T cells expressing NK-cell markers.

The sequencing sample was made of PBMCs. These receptor sequences come from a woman aged 18-35 years in good health. Both conserved end residues are part of each CDR3. The D gene is left open where the match is weak. The size entry is marked missing in some rows and otherwise reads once, few, many or a size class.

>TRBV27|TRBD1|TRBJ2-2|16|NA
CASSPGQGIYTGELFF
TGTGCCAGCAGTCCGGGACAGGGGATATACACCGGGGAGCTGTTTTTT
>TRBV7-2|NA|TRBJ1-5|14|many
CASSSSGRFQPQHF
TGTGCCAGCAGCTCCTCGGGCCGGTTTCAGCCCCAGCATTTT
>TRBV5-5|NA|TRBJ1-2|16|NA
CASSLGVEPGVYGYTF
TGTGCCAGCAGCTTGGGGGTGGAGCCTGGAGTTTATGGCTACACCTTC
>TRBV5-1|NA|TRBJ2-3|13|few
CASSAGLHNTQYF
TGCGCCAGCAGCGCTGGACTGCACAATACGCAGTATTTT
>TRBV12-3/TRBV12-4|NA|TRBJ1-3|14|many
CASSLKGAGNTIYF
TGTGCCAGCAGTTTAAAGGGTGCTGGAAACACCATATATTTT
>TRBV12-2|NA|TRBJ2-7|16|once
CASRLGWGREAYEQYF
TGTGCAAGTCGCTTAGGGTGGGGGAGGGAAGCCTACGAGCAGTACTTC
>TRBV5-1|NA|TRBJ2-5|14|NA
CASSLAVGVETQYF
TGCGCCAGCAGCTTGGCCGTTGGGGTGGAGACCCAGTACTTC
>TRBV20-1|TRBD2|TRBJ2-5|15|few
CSALSGTSGQETQYF
TGCAGTGCTCTCAGTGGGACTAGCGGCCAAGAGACCCAGTACTTC
>TRBV24-1|NA|TRBJ2-1|14|few
CATSDARGYNEQFF
TGTGCCACCAGTGATGCCCGGGGCTACAATGAGCAGTTCTTC
>TRBV20-1|NA|TRBJ2-4|13|NA
CSARVIAKNIQYF
TGCAGTGCTAGGGTCATAGCCAAAAACATTCAGTACTTC
>TRBV27|NA|TRBJ1-2|13|few
CASSRNSGGGYTF
TGTGCCAGCAGTCGCAACTCCGGTGGTGGCTACACCTTC
>TRBV29-1|NA|TRBJ2-6|13|many
CSVEVSGANVLTF
TGCAGCGTTGAAGTCTCTGGGGCCAACGTCCTGACTTTC
>TRBV3-1|NA|TRBJ2-7|12|many
CASSQGPYEQYF
TGTGCCAGCAGCCAGGGGCCCTACGAGCAGTACTTC
>TRBV12-3/TRBV12-4|NA|TRBJ2-4|12|few
CASNRGRDIQYF
TGTGCCAGCAACCGGGGAAGGGACATTCAGTACTTC
>TRBV4-2|NA|TRBJ2-2|14|few
CASSQGPLPGELFF
TGTGCCAGCAGCCAAGGGCCATTACCCGGGGAGCTGTTTTTT
>TRBV27|NA|TRBJ2-7|14|few
CASSPRTGNYEQYF
TGTGCCAGCAGCCCGAGGACGGGAAACTACGAGCAGTACTTC
>TRBV27|NA|TRBJ2-2|11|NA
CASGWAGELFF
TGTGCCAGCGGATGGGCCGGGGAGCTGTTTTTT
>TRBV5-1|NA|TRBJ2-3|14|few
CASSPPAVPDTQYF
TGCGCCAGCAGCCCGCCTGCGGTTCCAGATACGCAGTATTTT
>TRBV7-9|TRBD1|TRBJ2-7|15|NA
CATNPPGQGINEQYF
TGTGCCACCAACCCTCCGGGACAGGGTATTAACGAGCAGTACTTC
>TRBV5-4|NA|TRBJ2-4|15|NA
CASSPNSGAKNIQYF
TGTGCCAGCAGCCCAAACTCGGGGGCCAAAAACATTCAGTACTTC
>TRBV5-5|TRBD2|TRBJ2-3|16|few
CASLSSGGTLPDTQYF
TGTGCCAGCCTTTCTAGCGGGGGGACCCTACCAGATACGCAGTATTTT
>TRBV11-2|NA|TRBJ1-2|16|few
CASTLVGARDHYGYTF
TGTGCCAGCACTTTAGTAGGGGCCAGGGACCACTATGGCTACACCTTC
>TRBV29-1|NA|TRBJ1-1|11|many
CSVRENTEAFF
TGCAGCGTTAGGGAGAACACTGAAGCTTTCTTT
>TRBV5-1|NA|TRBJ2-1|13|many
CASSLGTSNEQFF
TGCGCCAGCAGCTTGGGGACTTCCAATGAGCAGTTCTTC
>TRBV20-1|NA|TRBJ1-2|14|NA
CSATTGQANYGYTF
TGCAGTGCCACCACGGGTCAAGCTAACTATGGCTACACCTTC
>TRBV12-3/TRBV12-4|NA|TRBJ1-5|13|few
CASRGGGNQPQHF
TGTGCCAGCAGGGGCGGAGGCAATCAGCCCCAGCATTTT
>TRBV28|NA|TRBJ1-1|14|NA
CASTVNQGGPEAFF
TGTGCCAGCACTGTGAATCAGGGAGGACCTGAAGCTTTCTTT
>TRBV6-2/TRBV6-3|NA|TRBJ2-1|17|NA
CASRGGPGDPPHNEQFF
TGTGCCAGCAGAGGGGGGCCGGGGGATCCCCCGCACAATGAGCAGTTCTTC
>TRBV5-6|TRBD1|TRBJ2-1|11|NA
CASSIRQGFVF
TGTGCCAGCAGTATCCGACAGGGGTTCGTCTTC
>TRBV27|TRBD2|TRBJ2-1|15|few
CASSLVAGGSHEQFF
TGTGCCAGCAGTTTGGTGGCGGGGGGATCCCATGAGCAGTTCTTC
>TRBV6-4|TRBD1|TRBJ2-3|15|many
CASSGQGPLTDTQYF
TGTGCCAGCTCCGGACAGGGCCCCCTCACAGATACGCAGTATTTT
>TRBV6-2/TRBV6-3|NA|TRBJ2-7|13|few
CASTPLGLDEQYF
TGTGCCAGCACCCCGCTGGGGCTCGACGAGCAGTACTTC
>TRBV29-1|TRBD2|TRBJ2-5|17|few
CSVETSGGAYEGETQYF
TGCAGCGTAGAGACAAGCGGGGGCGCCTATGAAGGAGAGACCCAGTACTTC
>TRBV12-3/TRBV12-4|NA|TRBJ2-1|15|few
CASSIQHFQIGEQFF
TGTGCCAGCAGTATCCAGCACTTTCAGATTGGGGAGCAGTTCTTC
>TRBV7-8|TRBD2|TRBJ2-2|17|few
CASSRTRVNANTGELFF
TGTGCCAGCAGCAGGACTAGGGTCAACGCGAACACCGGGGAGCTGTTTTTT
>TRBV10-1|NA|TRBJ1-1|13|few
CASTMGLATEAFF
TGCGCCAGCACTATGGGTTTGGCCACTGAAGCTTTCTTT
>TRBV9|NA|TRBJ2-5|13|many
CASSVGTQETQYF
TGTGCCAGCAGCGTTGGGACCCAAGAGACCCAGTACTTC
>TRBV2|NA|TRBJ2-7|14|few
CASSEFPRGNEQYF
TGTGCCAGCAGTGAATTCCCCAGGGGCAACGAGCAGTACTTC
>TRBV20-1|TRBD2|TRBJ2-1|16|once
CSASTIAGGRMDEQFF
TGCAGTGCTTCTACGATAGCGGGGGGGCGCATGGATGAGCAGTTCTTC
>TRBV12-3/TRBV12-4|NA|TRBJ2-5|12|many
CASSPRAEDQYF
TGTGCCAGCAGTCCGAGGGCGGAAGACCAGTACTTC
>TRBV3-1|NA|TRBJ1-6|15|few
CASSQVQGINSPLHF
TGTGCCAGCAGCCAAGTACAGGGAATTAATTCACCCCTCCACTTT
>TRBV15|NA|TRBJ2-1|14|many
CATSRDQMGYEQFF
TGTGCCACCAGCAGAGATCAGATGGGTTATGAGCAGTTCTTC
>TRBV18|TRBD2|TRBJ2-7|15|few
CASSLWTSGGNEQYF
TGTGCCAGCTCACTGTGGACTAGCGGGGGCAACGAGCAGTACTTC
>TRBV20-1|TRBD2|TRBJ2-5|13|many
CSASISGQETQYF
TGCAGTGCTAGTATTAGCGGGCAAGAGACCCAGTACTTC
>TRBV7-9|TRBD1|TRBJ1-6|14|NA
CASSQGQGSSPLHF
TGTGCCAGCAGTCAAGGACAGGGATCTTCACCCCTCCACTTT
>TRBV6-1|NA|TRBJ2-3|16|NA
CASSEVRGISTDTQYF
TGTGCCAGCAGTGAAGTAAGGGGAATAAGCACGGATACGCAGTATTTT
>TRBV6-5|NA|TRBJ2-3|15|few
CASSYPGGSTDTQYF
TGTGCCAGCAGTTACCCCGGAGGGAGCACAGATACGCAGTATTTT
>TRBV13|TRBD1|TRBJ1-5|15|NA
CASSNGQGASQPQHF
TGTGCCAGCAGCAACGGACAGGGGGCATCTCAGCCCCAGCATTTT
>TRBV7-2|TRBD1|TRBJ2-3|13|few
CASKDRVTDTQYF
TGTGCCAGCAAGGACAGGGTTACAGATACGCAGTATTTT
>TRBV29-1|NA|TRBJ2-5|12|few
CSVASFQETQYF
TGCAGCGTTGCGTCCTTTCAAGAGACCCAGTACTTC
>TRBV6-5|NA|TRBJ1-3|13|NA
CASSLPSSATIYF
TGTGCCAGCAGTTTGCCTTCGAGTGCCACCATATATTTT
>TRBV12-3/TRBV12-4|TRBD1|TRBJ2-5|14|NA
CASTYRDRQETQYF
TGTGCCAGCACCTACCGGGACAGGCAAGAGACCCAGTACTTC